The T cell receptor beta chain under discussion was sequenced for a study of blood T cell repertoires in COVID-19. This clone was counted between two and nine times. Symptom resolution, clearance, or two negative PCRs marked the recovered donors of Cohort 3. Clones were read by immunoSEQ multiplex PCR, and TCRdb kept only the in-frame ones, dropping some. The profile shows roughly 250,000 clones, around 90% of them singletons. The receptor was derived from a woman aged 45-65 years who had recovered from COVID-19. The specimen sequenced was PBMCs or T cells enriched from blood (not recorded which).

This CDR3 is CASSVSHEQYF. The CDR3 region has the DNA TGTGCCAGCAGTGTTTCTCACGAGCAGTACTTC. The rearrangement joins TRBV6-2 or TRBV6-3 to TRBJ2-7; no reliable D call. The germline V and J ends were trimmed by 5 bases and 5 bases, with 7 bases remaining between them. In germline, CDR1 is MNHEY, CDR2 SVGEGT. This CDR3 has 11 amino acids.